The clone carrying this T cell receptor beta chain was recorded many times. Its cognate antigen is unknown. Germline V gives CDR1 ENHRY, CDR2 SYGVKD. The V gene lost 2 bases and the J gene lost 5 bases, with 21 bases spanning the gap. This CDR3 is built from 17 residues. These data are taken from a study of post-analysis software for immune sequencing data. Study summary: Patients had relapsing-remitting, secondary progressive or progressive-relapsing multiple sclerosis; some lacked subtype.

Overall study results and limits: Relative to controls, patients with multiple sclerosis showed significantly lower normalized Chao1 diversity. Strong co-clustering by F measure linked samples that shared a preparation batch. There were roughly 5 TRBV segments more frequent in patients than controls, and TRBV5-6, TRBV5-1 and TRBV20-1 were among them.

Presence of unique molecular identifiers characterized the TCR beta cDNA libraries. TCRdb ran MiXCR on the PCR reads and lists one entry per CDR3 protein. Here the sample spans roughly 700,000 distinct CDR3 sequences, 25% to 30% being singletons. Sequencing was performed on blood. The sequence came from a girl between 5 and 17 years old with multiple sclerosis. The rearrangement joins TRBV10-3 to TRBJ2-5, with D uncertain. CDR3 protein: CAISEPSGSSPAETQYF. In DNA form, the CDR3 reads TGTGCCATCAGTGAGCCGTCCGGATCGTCCCCTGCGGAGACCCAGTACTTC.